One sample yielded the 29 T cell receptor beta chains listed below, sequenced in a study of early T cells in non-severe SARS-CoV-2 infection. TCRdb independently ran MiXCR on the 5' RACE reads; one entry per CDR3 protein. This table has about 68,000 distinct CDR3 sequences, roughly 11% appearing once. The source material was whole blood. The receptors here all came from an adult who was a healthcare worker with PCR-confirmed SARS-CoV-2 infection or an uninfected control (not recorded which).

The chain joins TRBV12-3 or TRBV12-4 to TRBJ1-5, with 9 bases lining up with TRBD1. This CDR3 region has 15 residues. V gave up 6 bases and J gave up 1 base; unmatched junction bases: 4. CDR3 amino acids: CASSADRGSNQPQHF. As DNA, the CDR3 is TGTGCCAGCAGCGCTGACAGGGGGAGCAATCAGCCCCAGCATTTT.

CDR3 sequence: CASSNDYYNEQFF. CDR3 coding DNA: TGTGCCAGCAGCAATGACTACTACAATGAGCAGTTCTTC. The chain couples TRBV11-2 to TRBJ2-1; D is possibly TRBD2 (5 bases). CDR1 and CDR2 from the germline V gene are SGHAT and FQNNGV. V was trimmed by 5 bases and J by 3 bases, leaving 8 bases between them. The CDR3 spans 13 residues.

This clonotype was observed at least ten times. CDR3 amino acids: CASSESGGFYEQYF. As DNA, the CDR3 is TGTGCCAGCAGTGAATCAGGAGGGTTCTACGAGCAGTACTTC. The V call is TRBV25-1, the J call TRBJ2-7; D perhaps matches TRBD2 (6 bases). V lost 1 base to trimming and J lost 3 bases, with 10 bases between them. Germline V gene data show CDR1 as MGHDK and CDR2 as SYGVNS. The CDR3 loop spans 14 amino acids.

This clonotype was detected a few times. The chain has TRBV2 and TRBJ2-7, with 13 bases that match TRBD2. The CDR3 spans 13 residues. V gave up 9 bases and J gave up 5 bases; unmatched junction bases: 4. Germline CDR1 and CDR2: SNHLY and FYNNEI. The CDR3 reads CARGGTSGNEQYF. For the CDR3, the DNA is TGTGCCAGGGGAGGGACTAGCGGGAACGAGCAGTACTTC. The entire variable domain, with the rest obtained from reference TRBV2 and TRBJ2-7, is as follows: EPEVTQTPSHQVTQMGQEVILRCVPISNHLYFYWYRQILGQKVEFLVSFYNNEISEKSEIFDDQFSVERPDGSNFTLKIRSTKLEDSAMYFCARGGTSGNEQYFGPGTRLTVT.

V usage is TRBV28 and J usage is TRBJ2-7, with D unresolved. CDR1 and CDR2 (germline): MDHEN, SYDVKM. Trimming removed 7 bases from V and 2 bases from J, with 12 bases in between. The CDR3 length is 13 residues. For the CDR3, the DNA is TGTGCCAGCATGTCATTACAGACCTACGAGCAGTACTTC. Protein: CASMSLQTYEQYF. Variable domain in full (rest from reference TRBV28 and TRBJ2-7): DVKVTQSSRYLVKRTGEKVFLECVQDMDHENMFWYRQDPGLGLRLIYFSYDVKMKEKGDIPEGYSVSREKKERFSLILESASTNQTSMYLCASMSLQTYEQYFGPGTRLTVT.

This clonotype showed up just a few times. The chain is built from TRBV4-1 and TRBJ2-4; D is perhaps TRBD1 (5 bases). Trimming took off 3 bases at V and 0 bases at J, with 6 bases between the two ends. The length of the CDR3 is 14 residues. CDR1 MGHRA and CDR2 YSYEKL come from the germline V gene. CDR3 in amino acids: CASSQTEAKNIQYF. The DNA for the CDR3 is TGCGCCAGCAGCCAGACAGAAGCCAAAAACATTCAGTACTTC.

V and J are TRBV12-3 or TRBV12-4 and TRBJ1-1; unclear D gene. CDR3 length equals 13 residues. V was cut by 6 bases and J by 0 bases, with 8 bases left in between. This chain's CDR3 is CASREQLNTEAFF. CDR3 coding DNA: TGTGCCAGCAGAGAACAGCTGAACACTGAAGCTTTCTTT.

This clonotype was observed a handful of times. CDR3 coding DNA: TGCAGTGCCGCTCTCCGGGACAGGACCTACGAGCAGTACTTC. Translating gives CSAALRDRTYEQYF. The V call is TRBV20-1, the J call TRBJ2-7; 8 bases line up with TRBD1. Germline values: CDR1 DFQATT, CDR2 SNEGSKA (reference sequence). The CDR3 length is 14 residues. V shed 6 bases and J 2 bases; nucleotides not matched to a gene: 9.

This clonotype showed up just a few times. The V gene is TRBV27, the J gene TRBJ2-1; the match to TRBD1 covers 9 bases. The CDR3 totals 13 residues. V shed 8 bases, J shed 5 bases, and the junction held 4 bases outside the gene matches. Germline values: CDR1 MNHEY, CDR2 SMNVEV (reference sequence). CDR3 protein: CASGGQGDNEQFF. CDR3 coding DNA: TGTGCCAGCGGGGGACAGGGCGACAATGAGCAGTTCTTC.

The chain couples TRBV5-8 to TRBJ1-5, with D possibly TRBD1 on 6 matching bases. This CDR3 is 16 amino acids long. Germline CDR1 reads SGHTS; CDR2 reads YDEGEE. Trimming cost V 0 bases and J 3 bases, with 13 bases left between them. CDR3 amino acids: CASSLGGRGINQPQHF. Here the CDR3 DNA reads TGTGCCAGCAGCTTGGGAGGCAGGGGCATCAATCAGCCCCAGCATTTT. Supplemented by reference TRBV5-8 and TRBJ1-5, the full variable domain reads EAGVTQSPTHLIKTRGQQATLRCSPISGHTSVYWYQQALGLGLQFLLWYDEGEERNRGNFPPRFSGRQFPNYSSELNVNALELEDSALYLCASSLGGRGINQPQHFGDGTRLSIL.

The chain joins TRBV13 to TRBJ2-7; D may be TRBD1 (6 bases). Germline V gene data show CDR1 as PRHDT and CDR2 as FYEKMQ (reference sequence). V was pared by 2 bases and J by 0 bases, with 8 bases between. CDR3 length: 14 amino acids. Written as DNA, the CDR3 is TGTGCCAGCAGCTTAACAGGGACCTCCTACGAGCAGTACTTC. It specifies CASSLTGTSYEQYF.

This clonotype showed up just a few times. The chain recombines TRBV5-6 with TRBJ1-2, with D unclear. The CDR3 loop spans 11 amino acids. Germline CDR1 is SGHDT and CDR2 is YYEEEE. V lost 1 base to trimming and J lost 10 bases, with 8 bases between them. CDR3 nucleotide sequence: TGTGCCAGCAGCTTGAGGGCGGTCTACACCTTC. Translation gives CASSLRAVYTF.

The V call is TRBV27, the J call TRBJ1-6; D gene ambiguous. Trimming left V 4 bases short and J 10 bases short, with 8 bases between. Germline V lookup: CDR1 MNHEY, CDR2 SMNVEV (reference sequence). The CDR3 sequence is 12 residues long. Written as DNA, the CDR3 is TGTGCCAGCAGTTCCCCCGGGTCACCCCTCCACTTT. Translating gives CASSSPGSPLHF.

This clonotype was observed a handful of times. The V and J genes are TRBV28 and TRBJ1-1, with a tentative D call TRBD1 (5 bases). The CDR3 consists of 14 residues. Germline V gene sequence: CDR1 MDHEN, CDR2 SYDVKM. Trimming removed 6 bases at V and 3 bases at J, with 14 bases between. CDR3: CASSLGTTYTEAFF. The CDR3, as DNA: TGTGCCAGCAGCTTAGGGACCACCTACACTGAAGCTTTCTTT.

This clonotype was found a few times. This rearrangement joins TRBV20-1 to TRBJ1-1; D perhaps matches TRBD1 (5 bases). The CDR3 is 15 amino acids. Germline CDR1 is DFQATT and CDR2 is SNEGSKA (reference sequence). Trimming cost V 6 bases and J 7 bases, with 24 bases left between them. CDR3 region: CSAAQAGHLAGEAFF. CDR3 nucleotide sequence: TGCAGTGCAGCCCAAGCAGGACATTTGGCGGGTGAAGCTTTCTTT.

A few counts support this clonotype. V gene TRBV27 combines with J gene TRBJ1-2, with 9 nucleotides matching TRBD1. The germline V gene has CDR1 MNHEY and CDR2 SMNVEV (reference sequence). V lost 6 bases to trimming and J lost 1 base; unmatched junction nucleotides: 6. The length of the CDR3 is 15 residues. CDR3 nucleotide sequence: TGTGCCAGCAGAGCCACAGGGGGCAGTAACTATGGCTACACCTTC. It yields the protein CASRATGGSNYGYTF.

J is TRBJ2-7 and V is TRBV20-1; 12 bases are a match to TRBD2. Losses at the gene ends were 2 bases for V and 2 bases for J; bases not matched to a gene: 10. The CDR3 has 17 amino acids. CDR1 and CDR2 from the germline V gene are DFQATT and SNEGSKA (reference sequence). The CDR3 sequence is CSARLLTSGRRAYEQYF. The DNA of the CDR3 is TGCAGTGCTAGACTTCTGACTAGCGGGAGACGCGCCTACGAGCAGTACTTC.

This clonotype was seen at least ten times. V is TRBV19 and J is TRBJ2-3; weak D call: TRBD2 (6 bases). Germline loops: CDR1 LNHDA, CDR2 SQIVND (reference sequence). V lost 6 bases, J lost 3 bases, and 13 bases lay in between. The CDR3 extends over 14 amino acids. The CDR3 DNA is TGTGCCAGTAGCCCGGCGGCGGGAACAGATACGCAGTATTTT. Residues: CASSPAAGTDTQYF.

A few counts support this clonotype. The chain is built from TRBV28 and TRBJ2-5; unclear D gene. This CDR3 spans 15 amino acids. V was shortened by 1 base and J by 5 bases, with 14 bases between the two germline ends. The germline V gene has CDR1 MDHEN and CDR2 SYDVKM. CDR3 nucleotide sequence: TGTGCCAGCAGTTTATTAAGAATAGGTCGGGAGACCCAGTACTTC. Residues: CASSLLRIGRETQYF. Full variable domain (outside the CDR3, taken from reference TRBV28 and TRBJ2-5): DVKVTQSSRYLVKRTGEKVFLECVQDMDHENMFWYRQDPGLGLRLIYFSYDVKMKEKGDIPEGYSVSREKKERFSLILESASTNQTSMYLCASSLLRIGRETQYFGPGTRLLVL.

This clonotype was counted only a few times. The chain joins TRBV9 to TRBJ2-1; 9 positions agree with TRBD2. Trimming removed 0 bases from V and 8 bases from J; junction bases left unmatched: 6. CDR1 and CDR2 from the germline V gene are SGDLS and YYNGEE. CDR3 length: 15 amino acids. This chain's CDR3 is CASSVEAGGDHEQFF. CDR3 sequence (DNA): TGTGCCAGCAGCGTAGAGGCGGGAGGGGACCATGAGCAGTTCTTC.

The chain has TRBV4-1 and TRBJ2-5; 7 positions agree with TRBD1. Per germline, CDR1 MGHRA and CDR2 YSYEKL. The CDR3 runs to 16 residues. After removal of 2 bases from V and 5 bases from J, the junction contained 11 bases not matched to a gene. The CDR3 reads CASSQPVKGAYETQYF. The CDR3 coding sequence is TGCGCCAGCAGCCAACCAGTAAAGGGGGCATACGAGACCCAGTACTTC.

A few counts support this clonotype. J is TRBJ2-7 and V is TRBV11-2; no definite D call. With 4 bases removed from V and 5 bases from J, the gap between germline ends came to 15 bases. The length of the CDR3 is 14 residues. From germline, CDR1 is SGHAT and CDR2 FQNNGV. CDR3 nucleotides: TGTGCCAGCAGCTCCGGGCAAAGGAACGACGAGCAGTACTTC. It translates to CASSSGQRNDEQYF.

This clonotype was picked up many times. The chain is built from TRBV4-1 and TRBJ2-4; D not resolved. Trimming left V 5 bases short and J 1 base short, with 9 bases between. The CDR3 has 14 amino acids. Germline CDR1 MGHRA, CDR2 YSYEKL. The CDR3 loop reads CASSNLGAKNIQYF. CDR3 in DNA: TGCGCCAGCAGCAACTTGGGGGCCAAAAACATTCAGTACTTC.

The chain uses TRBV11-1 and TRBJ1-1; unclear D gene. The CDR3 spans 12 residues. Trimming removed 6 bases from V and 8 bases from J, with 13 bases in between. CDR1 is SGHAT, CDR2 FQDESV, per germline (reference sequence). For the CDR3, the DNA is TGTGCCAGCAGTGAACTGTCGCTCGAAGCTTTCTTT. Translation: CASSELSLEAFF.

This clonotype was detected many times. The chain recombines TRBV7-9 with TRBJ1-4; TRBD1 might be the D (5 bases). This CDR3 contains 13 residues. Germline CDR1 is SEHNR and CDR2 is FQNEAQ (reference sequence). V was cut by 5 bases and J by 13 bases, with 17 bases left in between. CDR3 nucleotides: TGTGCCAGCAGCCCCTCAAACGGGGGGGGACTGTTTTTT. Protein product: CASSPSNGGGLFF.

In this sample, this clonotype turned up a few times. The chain employs TRBV5-5 and TRBJ2-7; D might be TRBD1 (5 bases). The V end lost 0 bases, the J end lost 1 base, and 11 bases lay between the germline ends. This CDR3 spans 15 amino acids. Germline values: CDR1 SGHKS, CDR2 YYEKEE (reference sequence). CDR3: CASSLAGRVSYEQYF. Written as DNA, the CDR3 is TGTGCCAGCAGCTTGGCCGGCAGGGTATCCTACGAGCAGTACTTC.

This clonotype has ten or more counts. The chain combines TRBV4-1 with TRBJ2-1, with D possibly being TRBD2 (5 bases). The CDR3 loop spans 13 amino acids. Looked up from germline, CDR1 is MGHRA and CDR2 is YSYEKL. The V and J ends lost 0 bases and 11 bases respectively, with 11 bases between them. The CDR3 coding sequence is TGCGCCAGCAGCCAAGACTGGTCCGGGAAGCAGTTCTTC. This sequence encodes CASSQDWSGKQFF.

This clonotype was counted only a few times. The chain couples TRBV28 to TRBJ1-1; TRBD1 aligns across 8 bases. This CDR3 region has 13 residues. Trimming at V came to 6 bases and at J to 5 bases, leaving 5 bases not matched to a gene. Germline V gene data show CDR1 as MDHEN and CDR2 as SYDVKM. CDR3 amino acids: CASRTRGRTEAFF. The CDR3 bases are TGTGCCAGCAGGACCAGGGGGCGGACTGAAGCTTTCTTT.

This chain links TRBV7-9 with TRBJ1-1; no clear D. The V gene's germline CDR1 is SEHNR and CDR2 FQNEAQ (reference sequence). V dropped 2 bases and J dropped 0 bases, with 7 bases sitting between them. This CDR3 has 14 amino acids. CDR3 loop: CASSLSRMNTEAFF. The CDR3 DNA reads as TGTGCCAGCAGCTTATCCCGGATGAACACTGAAGCTTTCTTT.